A single sample gave rise to the 22 T cell receptor beta chains below, sequenced in a study of T-cell memory formation after mild COVID-19. TCRdb re-called the 5' RACE reads through MiXCR, storing one row per CDR3 protein. The data contain some 410,000 distinct CDR3 sequences, 20% to 25% of them singletons. Source material: PBMCs or a T cell subset sorted from them (not recorded which). All receptors derive from an adult woman who had mild COVID-19 (a few samples of this study predate the infection). Cell type and time point are not known.

V and J are TRBV12-3 or TRBV12-4 and TRBJ2-5, with 11 bases matching TRBD2. The junction had 5 bases not matched to a gene; V was cut back by 5 bases and J by 6 bases. This CDR3 is built from 14 residues. DNA for the CDR3: TGTGCCAGCAGTGTTAGCGGGGGGGCGCAGACCCAGTACTTC. As protein: CASSVSGGAQTQYF.

This clonotype was detected a few times. This sequence joins TRBV11-1 and TRBJ2-1; 10 bases are a match to TRBD2. CDR3 length equals 17 residues. The V gene end was trimmed by 4 bases and the J gene end by 0 bases; junction bases not matched to a gene: 6. The germline CDR1 and CDR2 sequences are SGHAT and FQDESV (reference sequence). The CDR3: CASSSGLAESSYNEQFF. CDR3 bases: TGTGCCAGCAGCTCCGGACTAGCGGAAAGCTCCTACAATGAGCAGTTCTTC.

With regard to this clonotype: A much more abundant neighbour one base away suggests this may be a read error. The V gene is TRBV18, the J gene TRBJ2-4; possible D gene TRBD2, 6 bases. The CDR3 length is 16 residues. V shed 4 bases and J shed 2 bases, with 15 bases lying between them. The germline V gene encodes CDR1 KGHSH and CDR2 LQKENI. The CDR3 DNA is TGTGCCAGCTCACATGCAACCGGGGGAACCAAAAACATTCAGTACTTC. Residues: CASSHATGGTKNIQYF.

The CDR3 DNA follows: TGTGCCAGTAGTATGAACAGGGGGGAATATGGCTACACCTTC. Translation gives CASSMNRGEYGYTF. The chain is built from TRBV19 and TRBJ1-2; 8 nucleotides align to TRBD1. V trimming: 3 bases; J trimming: 5 bases; junction bases outside the gene matches: 5. The CDR3 extends over 14 amino acids. Germline V gene data show CDR1 as LNHDA and CDR2 as SQIVND (reference sequence). The complete variable domain, with remaining parts taken from reference TRBV19 and TRBJ1-2, reads DGGITQSPKYLFRKEGQNVTLSCEQNLNHDAMYWYRQDPGQGLRLIYYSQIVNDFQKGDIAEGYSVSREKKESFPLTVTSAQKNPTAFYLCASSMNRGEYGYTFGSGTRLTVV.

This clonotype appeared a few times. In nucleotides, the CDR3 is TGTGCCATCAGTGAATCGGGACTAGCGGGAGGTCCCACCGGGGAGCTGTTTTTT. Translation: CAISESGLAGGPTGELFF. J is TRBJ2-2 and V is TRBV10-3, with 15 bases identical to TRBD2. The CDR3 contains 18 residues. V was clipped by 3 bases and J by 4 bases; unmatched bases: 6. Germline lookup yields CDR1 ENHRY and CDR2 SYGVKD.

The CDR3 is CASSLVVSGGPWETQYF. The CDR3 DNA reads as TGTGCCAGCAGCTTGGTGGTTAGCGGGGGGCCCTGGGAGACCCAGTACTTC. The chain is built from TRBV5-8 and TRBJ2-5, with 10 bases matching TRBD2. This CDR3 region has 17 residues. V was pared by 0 bases and J by 5 bases, with 10 bases of the junction left unmatched. CDR1 SGHTS and CDR2 YDEGEE come from the germline V gene.

This clonotype has a count of ten or more. The V gene is TRBV29-1, the J gene TRBJ2-5; either TRBD1 or TRBD2 may fit D (5 bases each). The CDR3 totals 12 residues. The V gene's germline CDR1 is SQVTM and CDR2 ANQGSEA. V lost 4 bases to trimming and J lost 2 bases, with 8 bases between them. The CDR3 nucleotides are TGCAGCGTTGTATGGGGGCAAGAGACCCAGTACTTC. The encoded protein is CSVVWGQETQYF.

The V and J genes are TRBV12-3 or TRBV12-4 and TRBJ1-2; unclear D gene. The V gene lost 2 bases and the J gene lost 2 bases, with 12 bases spanning the gap. The CDR3 has 15 residues. CDR3 DNA sequence: TGTGCCAGCAGTTTATATCGAGGAGCAAACTATGGCTACACCTTC. Its protein is CASSLYRGANYGYTF.

The chain couples TRBV5-6 to TRBJ2-7, with a tentative D call TRBD1 (7 bases). The CDR3 runs 16 residues. Germline lookup yields CDR1 SGHDT and CDR2 YYEEEE. V shed 4 bases and J shed 4 bases, with 21 bases lying between them. DNA of the CDR3: TGTGCCAGCAGCCAACTGCGCGGGACAGTAGATTACGAGCAGTACTTC. This encodes CASSQLRGTVDYEQYF. The full variable domain, completed using reference TRBV5-6 and TRBJ2-7, is DAGVTQSPTHLIKTRGQQVTLRCSPKSGHDTVSWYQQALGQGPQFIFQYYEEEERQRGNFPDRFSGHQFPNYSSELNVNALLLGDSALYLCASSQLRGTVDYEQYFGPGTRLTVT.

This clonotype was recorded a few times. The CDR3 nucleotides read TGTGCCAGCAGCCGCCGAGGACTAGCGGGATTATTAGATGAGCAGTTCTTC. Translating it yields CASSRRGLAGLLDEQFF. The chain recombines TRBV7-9 with TRBJ2-1, with TRBD2 identical over 12 bases. V shed 5 bases and J 8 bases; nucleotides not matched to a gene: 13. Germline V gene data show CDR1 as SEHNR and CDR2 as FQNEAQ (reference sequence). The CDR3 is 17 residues long.

The chain combines TRBV5-1 with TRBJ1-1, with D perhaps matching TRBD1 (6 bases). This CDR3 is 16 amino acids long. V was clipped by 0 bases and J by 7 bases, with 19 bases between them. Germline V lookup: CDR1 SGHRS, CDR2 YFSETQ. CDR3 nucleotide sequence: TGCGCCAGCAGCTTGGGGGTACTAGGGGGTTCGGGTGAAGCTTTCTTT. Its translation: CASSLGVLGGSGEAFF.

This chain connects TRBV7-8 to TRBJ1-6; tentatively, D is TRBD1 (6 bases). This CDR3 has 15 amino acids. Germline V lookup: CDR1 SGHVS, CDR2 FQNEAQ. Trimming pared 5 bases from V and 7 bases from J, leaving 15 bases between. The CDR3 here is CASSPARGGNSPLHF. The CDR3 DNA reads as TGTGCCAGCAGCCCTGCAAGAGGGGGGAATTCACCCCTCCACTTT.

This clonotype was detected a few times. The rearrangement joins TRBV3-1 to TRBJ2-1, with no clear D. Per the germline V gene, CDR1 is LGHDT and CDR2 is YNNKEL (reference sequence). V was clipped by 4 bases and J by 5 bases, with 12 bases between them. CDR3 length: 14 residues. DNA of the CDR3: TGTGCCAGCAGCCGGAGTAATGGTGACAATGAGCAGTTCTTC. It translates to CASSRSNGDNEQFF.

This clonotype came up many times. V is TRBV19 and J is TRBJ2-1; perhaps TRBD1 as D (6 bases). Germline CDR1 is LNHDA and CDR2 is SQIVND (reference sequence). Trimming shortened V by 4 bases and J by 3 bases, and 10 bases separated the two germline ends. This CDR3 has 14 amino acids. CDR3 residues: CASSKGGDYNEQFF. CDR3 sequence (DNA): TGTGCCAGTAGTAAAGGGGGTGACTACAATGAGCAGTTCTTC.

The rearrangement uses TRBV27 and TRBJ2-1, with D unresolved. Germline V lookup: CDR1 MNHEY, CDR2 SMNVEV (reference sequence). There are 14 residues in the CDR3. The V gene lost 6 bases and the J gene lost 5 bases, with 14 bases spanning the gap. CDR3 coding DNA: TGTGCCAGCAGACGTCAGGCCCCTAACAATGAGCAGTTCTTC. Amino acid sequence: CASRRQAPNNEQFF.

In its sample, this clonotype was seen a few times. This chain links TRBV7-3 with TRBJ2-4; a weak D match, TRBD2 (6 bases). The CDR3 totals 16 residues. Germline CDR1 and CDR2: SGHTA and FQGTGA. Trimming removed 4 bases from V and 0 bases from J, with 13 bases in between. The CDR3 spells CASSSIADLAKNIQYF. CDR3 in DNA: TGTGCCAGCAGCTCAATAGCGGACTTAGCCAAAAACATTCAGTACTTC.

The genes are TRBV15 and TRBJ2-5; D is possibly TRBD2 (6 bases). The CDR3 is 13 residues long. CDR1 is LNHNV, CDR2 YYDKDF, per germline (reference sequence). Trimming cost V 8 bases and J 3 bases, with 13 bases left between them. The CDR3 sequence is CATRRSGEETQYF. The CDR3 DNA is TGTGCCACCCGCCGTAGCGGCGAAGAGACCCAGTACTTC. The full variable domain, in which reference TRBV15 and TRBJ2-5 provide the parts outside the CDR3, is DAMVIQNPRYQVTQFGKPVTLSCSQTLNHNVMYWYQQKSSQAPKLLFHYYDKDFNNEADTPDNFQSRRPNTSFCFLDIRSPGLGDTAMYLCATRRSGEETQYFGPGTRLLVL.

In this sample, this clonotype turned up a few times. This chain uses TRBV3-1 with TRBJ1-1; D is undetermined. The V gene lost 2 bases and the J gene lost 1 base, with 8 bases spanning the gap. This CDR3 is 14 amino acids long. Germline assignment: CDR1 LGHDT and CDR2 YNNKEL (reference sequence). This CDR3 reads CASSQRARNTEAFF. CDR3 nucleotides: TGTGCCAGCAGCCAAAGGGCCCGGAACACTGAAGCTTTCTTT.

The chain combines TRBV15 with TRBJ1-5; D gene uncertain. This CDR3 contains 15 residues. Germline V lookup: CDR1 LNHNV, CDR2 YYDKDF (reference sequence). V lost 3 bases, J lost 9 bases, and 18 bases lay in between. This chain's CDR3 is CATSRDARATWPQHF. CDR3 DNA: TGTGCCACCAGCAGGGATGCGAGGGCCACATGGCCCCAGCATTTT.

This clonotype was observed a handful of times. The rearrangement links TRBV3-1 to TRBJ2-3, with 8 bases identical to TRBD2. Looked up from germline, CDR1 is LGHDT and CDR2 is YNNKEL (reference sequence). The V gene end was trimmed by 1 base and the J gene end by 5 bases; junction bases not matched to a gene: 2. The CDR3 extends over 14 amino acids. The CDR3: CASSQVGGGDTQYF. The CDR3 nucleotides read TGTGCCAGCAGCCAAGTCGGGGGGGGAGATACGCAGTATTTT.

The chain joins TRBV11-2 to TRBJ2-3; 9 bases fit TRBD2. J was trimmed by 6 bases and V by 8 bases; bases with no gene match: 15. The CDR3 has 16 residues. The germline gives CDR1 SGHAT, CDR2 FQNNGV. The CDR3, as DNA: TGTGCCAGCCTAGCCGAAGTAGCGGGAGTCGACGATACGCAGTATTTT. It encodes CASLAEVAGVDDTQYF.

The chain links TRBV30 to TRBJ2-7; D may match TRBD1 or TRBD2 (5 bases each). The germline CDR1 and CDR2 sequences are GTSNPN and SVGIG (reference sequence). With 5 bases removed from V and 6 bases from J, the gap between germline ends came to 14 bases. The CDR3 loop spans 12 amino acids. CDR3 coding DNA: TGTGCCTGGGGACGGGACGGCGCCGAGCAGTACTTC. This encodes CAWGRDGAEQYF. Drawing the rest from reference TRBV30 and TRBJ2-7, the complete variable domain is SQTIHQWPATLVQPVGSPLSLECTVEGTSNPNLYWYRQAAGRGLQLLFYSVGIGQISSEVPQNLSASRPQDRQFILSSKKLLLSDSGFYLCAWGRDGAEQYFGPGTRLTVT.